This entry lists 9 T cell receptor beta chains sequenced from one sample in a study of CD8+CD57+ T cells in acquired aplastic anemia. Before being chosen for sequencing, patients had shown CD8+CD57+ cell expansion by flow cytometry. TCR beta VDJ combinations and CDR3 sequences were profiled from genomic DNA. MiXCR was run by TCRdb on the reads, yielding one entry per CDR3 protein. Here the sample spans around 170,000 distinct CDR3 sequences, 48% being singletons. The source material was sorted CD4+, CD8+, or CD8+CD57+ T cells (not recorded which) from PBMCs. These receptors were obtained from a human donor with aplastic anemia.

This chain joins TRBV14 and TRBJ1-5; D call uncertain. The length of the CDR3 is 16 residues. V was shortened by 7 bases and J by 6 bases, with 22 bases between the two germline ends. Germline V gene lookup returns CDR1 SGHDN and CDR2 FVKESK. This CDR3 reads CASNRVGERPPQPQHF. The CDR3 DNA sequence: TGTGCCAGCAACCGTGTTGGGGAAAGGCCACCTCAGCCCCAGCATTTT.

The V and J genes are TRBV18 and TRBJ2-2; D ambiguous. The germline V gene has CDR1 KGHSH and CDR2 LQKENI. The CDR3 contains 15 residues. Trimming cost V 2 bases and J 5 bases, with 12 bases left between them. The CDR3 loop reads CASSPLARWTGELFF. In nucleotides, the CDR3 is TGTGCCAGCTCACCATTGGCAAGGTGGACCGGGGAGCTGTTTTTT.

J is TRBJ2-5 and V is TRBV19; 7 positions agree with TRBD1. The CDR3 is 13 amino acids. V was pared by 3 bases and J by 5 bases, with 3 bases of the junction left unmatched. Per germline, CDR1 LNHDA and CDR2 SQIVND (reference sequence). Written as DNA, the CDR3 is TGTGCCAGTAGTATTAACAGGGGCGAGACCCAGTACTTC. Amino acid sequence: CASSINRGETQYF.

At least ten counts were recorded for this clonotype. The CDR3 nucleotides are TGTGCCAGCAGCTTGGGTAACTCTGGAAACACCATATATTTT. Its protein is CASSLGNSGNTIYF. The V gene is TRBV5-4, the J gene TRBJ1-3; D not certain. V lost 0 bases, J lost 0 bases, and 4 bases lay in between. Germline CDR1 SGHNT, CDR2 YYREEE (reference sequence). The CDR3 length is 14 residues.

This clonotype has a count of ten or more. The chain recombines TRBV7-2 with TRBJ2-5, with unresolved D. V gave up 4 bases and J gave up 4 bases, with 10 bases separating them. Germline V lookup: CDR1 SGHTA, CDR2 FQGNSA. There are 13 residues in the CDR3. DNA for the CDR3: TGTGCCAGCAGCTATCGATTTCTAGAGACCCAGTACTTC. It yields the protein CASSYRFLETQYF.

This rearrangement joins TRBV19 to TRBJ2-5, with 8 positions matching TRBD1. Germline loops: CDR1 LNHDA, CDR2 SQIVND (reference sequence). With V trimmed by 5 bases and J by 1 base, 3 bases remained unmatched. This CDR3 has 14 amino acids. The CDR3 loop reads CASSVQGAQETQYF. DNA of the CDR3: TGTGCCAGTAGTGTCCAGGGGGCCCAAGAGACCCAGTACTTC.

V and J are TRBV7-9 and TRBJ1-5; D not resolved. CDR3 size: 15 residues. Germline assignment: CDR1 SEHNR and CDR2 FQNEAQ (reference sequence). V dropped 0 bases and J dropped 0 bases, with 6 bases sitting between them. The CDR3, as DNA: TGTGCCAGCAGCTTAGCAGGGAATAGCAATCAGCCCCAGCATTTT. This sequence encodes CASSLAGNSNQPQHF.

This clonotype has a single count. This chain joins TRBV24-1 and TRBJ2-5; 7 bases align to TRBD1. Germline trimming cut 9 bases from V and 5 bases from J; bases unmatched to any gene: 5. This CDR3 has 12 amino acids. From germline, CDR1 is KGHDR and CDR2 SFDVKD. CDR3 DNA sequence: TGTGCCACCCAAGGGGGCATGGAGACCCAGTACTTC. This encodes CATQGGMETQYF.

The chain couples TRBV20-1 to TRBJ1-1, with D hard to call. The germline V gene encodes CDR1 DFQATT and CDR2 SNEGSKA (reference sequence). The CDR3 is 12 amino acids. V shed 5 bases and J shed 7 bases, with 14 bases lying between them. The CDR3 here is CSAPILDGEAFF. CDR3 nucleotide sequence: TGCAGTGCTCCCATCCTGGACGGTGAAGCTTTCTTT.